The 30 T cell receptor beta chains given below trace back to one sample, sequenced in a study of T cell responses to AZD1222 COVID-19 vaccine. Only in-frame clones appear in the TCRdb table, and some are missing; sequencing was by immunoSEQ multiplex PCR. The data hold about 75,000 clones, with roughly 84% observed a single time. The sequencing used peripheral blood, collected 28 days after the second AZD1222 dose. All receptors come from an adult who received the AZD1222 COVID-19 vaccine.

The V call is TRBV19, the J call TRBJ2-5; D gene ambiguous. This CDR3 has 15 residues. Trimming stripped 5 bases from V and 2 bases from J, with 15 bases between. Germline V CDR1 and CDR2: LNHDA, SQIVND (reference sequence). CDR3 in DNA: TGTGCCAGTAGTCAGTGGGCCTACGGGCAAGAGACCCAGTACTTC. Translation: CASSQWAYGQETQYF. Using reference TRBV19 and TRBJ2-5 for the parts outside the CDR3, the full variable domain is DGGITQSPKYLFRKEGQNVTLSCEQNLNHDAMYWYRQDPGQGLRLIYYSQIVNDFQKGDIAEGYSVSREKKESFPLTVTSAQKNPTAFYLCASSQWAYGQETQYFGPGTRLLVL.

This clone was found a few times. The V gene is TRBV28, the J gene TRBJ1-2; D unresolved. Trimming stripped 5 bases from V and 8 bases from J, with 9 bases between. Germline V gene sequence: CDR1 MDHEN, CDR2 SYDVKM. The CDR3 runs to 11 residues. This CDR3 reads CASSHPGGYTF. CDR3 nucleotide sequence: TGTGCCAGCAGTCACCCGGGGGGCTACACCTTC.

This clone was found a few times. The chain recombines TRBV28 with TRBJ1-5; D gene uncertain. Trimming shortened V by 5 bases and J by 0 bases, and 11 bases separated the two germline ends. CDR3 length: 15 residues. Germline V CDR1 and CDR2: MDHEN, SYDVKM. Written as DNA, the CDR3 is TGTGCCAGCAGTCCTGCCGAGGGTAGCAATCAGCCCCAGCATTTT. It specifies CASSPAEGSNQPQHF.

V usage is TRBV7-8 and J usage is TRBJ2-7, with 8 positions matching TRBD1. CDR3 length equals 15 residues. Germline-derived CDR1 and CDR2 are SGHVS and FQNEAQ. After removal of 4 bases from V and 3 bases from J, the junction contained 8 bases not matched to a gene. The chain's CDR3 is CASSYGAGGFYEQYF. In DNA, the CDR3 is TGTGCCAGCAGCTATGGGGCAGGGGGCTTCTACGAGCAGTACTTC.

The J gene is TRBJ1-4, the V gene TRBV28, with 7 bases identical to TRBD1. The CDR3 totals 13 residues. V lost 10 bases to trimming and J lost 7 bases; unmatched junction nucleotides: 9. Per germline, CDR1 MDHEN and CDR2 SYDVKM. For the CDR3, the DNA is TGTGCCAACAGGGGCGCGGGGAGTGAAAAACTGTTTTTT. It translates to CANRGAGSEKLFF.

The chain couples TRBV6-2 or TRBV6-3 to TRBJ1-1; D not resolved. The V end was cut by 5 bases, the J end by 1 base, with 17 bases between. This CDR3 has 16 residues. Germline V CDR1 and CDR2: MNHEY, SVGEGT. The CDR3 bases are TGTGCCAGCAGTCCCACGATCGGTGTCGGGAACACTGAAGCTTTCTTT. This encodes CASSPTIGVGNTEAFF.

The J gene is TRBJ2-2, the V gene TRBV11-2; possible D gene TRBD1, 6 bases. The CDR3 covers 15 residues. Germline V lookup: CDR1 SGHAT, CDR2 FQNNGV. V dropped 5 bases and J dropped 4 bases, with 14 bases sitting between them. The CDR3 reads CASSPQGLSTGELFF. The DNA for the CDR3 is TGTGCCAGCAGCCCACAGGGATTGAGCACCGGGGAGCTGTTTTTT.

The V call is TRBV3-1 (or the pseudogene TRBV3-2), the J call TRBJ1-5, with TRBD1 matching 8 bases. The J segment lost 4 bases and the V segment lost 5 bases, leaving 4 bases of the junction unmatched. Germline CDR1 is LGHDT and CDR2 is YNNKEL (reference sequence). The CDR3 runs 14 residues. The CDR3 sequence is CASSYGQGNQPQHF. CDR3 sequence (DNA): TGTGCCAGCAGCTACGGACAGGGAAATCAGCCCCAGCATTTT.

The chain joins TRBV30 to TRBJ2-1; 7 bases map to TRBD2. Germline V gene data show CDR1 as GTSNPN and CDR2 as SVGIG (reference sequence). Trimming took 7 bases from V and 4 from J; bases not matched to a gene: 7. This CDR3 has 13 amino acids. In DNA form, the CDR3 reads TGTGCCTTGACTAGCCCGCCGTACAATGAGCAGTTCTTC. It specifies CALTSPPYNEQFF.

The chain uses TRBV5-1 and TRBJ1-2; TRBD1 might be the D (6 bases). Germline-derived CDR1 and CDR2 are SGHRS and YFSETQ. V lost 4 bases, J lost 2 bases, and 12 bases lay in between. The CDR3 covers 14 residues. The CDR3 DNA follows: TGCGCCAGCAGCGGGGGGCAAACAAACTATGGCTACACCTTC. Amino acids: CASSGGQTNYGYTF.

This clone has only one observation. This chain uses TRBV7-8 with TRBJ2-1; D may be TRBD2 (6 bases). From germline, CDR1 is SGHVS and CDR2 FQNEAQ. V shed 4 bases and J shed 5 bases, with 18 bases lying between them. CDR3 length: 16 residues. Here the CDR3 reads CASSSGLGMQDNEQFF. CDR3 nucleotides: TGTGCCAGCAGCTCGGGACTGGGCATGCAGGACAATGAGCAGTTCTTC.

This rearrangement joins TRBV4-1 to TRBJ1-5; D remains unclear. The CDR3 is made up of 13 amino acids. Trimming removed 3 bases from V and 2 bases from J, with 5 bases in between. Germline CDR1 and CDR2: MGHRA and YSYEKL. CDR3 bases: TGCGCCAGCAGCCACGGGGGCAATCAGCCCCAGCATTTT. Encoded protein: CASSHGGNQPQHF.

The chain recombines TRBV7-3 with TRBJ1-1; no clear D. Germline CDR1 SGHTA, CDR2 FQGTGA. Trimming left V 5 bases short and J 0 bases short, with 7 bases between. The CDR3 totals 13 residues. CDR3 in DNA: TGTGCCAGCAGCCTACAATTGAACACTGAAGCTTTCTTT. Residues: CASSLQLNTEAFF.

The gene calls are TRBV5-4 and TRBJ1-6, with D unresolved. Trimming cost V 0 bases and J 6 bases, with 10 bases left between them. Germline CDR1 SGHNT, CDR2 YYREEE (reference sequence). The CDR3 is 15 residues long. The CDR3 region is CASSLATDGNSPLHF. CDR3 coding DNA: TGTGCCAGCAGCTTGGCGACGGATGGTAATTCACCCCTCCACTTT.

The chain couples TRBV6-6 to TRBJ1-5; the D gene is possibly TRBD1 (5 bases). V was cut by 8 bases and J by 6 bases, with 14 bases left in between. Germline V gene sequence: CDR1 MNHNY, CDR2 SVGAGI (reference sequence). This CDR3 spans 13 amino acids. As DNA, the CDR3 is TGTGCCAGCGCAGCGGGGCAGGGTCAGCCCCAGCATTTT. This sequence encodes CASAAGQGQPQHF.

CDR3 sequence reads: CASSYSPGASNEKLFF. The CDR3 bases are TGTGCCAGCAGTTATTCTCCAGGGGCCAGTAATGAAAAACTGTTTTTT. This chain uses TRBV6-5 with TRBJ1-4; weak D call: TRBD1 (6 bases). Trimming left V 3 bases short and J 4 bases short, with 15 bases between. Germline lookup yields CDR1 MNHEY and CDR2 SVGAGI. This CDR3 is 16 amino acids long.

J is TRBJ2-2 and V is TRBV3-1 (or the pseudogene TRBV3-2); TRBD2 agrees at 8 bases. CDR1 and CDR2 from the germline V gene are LGHDT and YNNKEL (reference sequence). J lost 0 bases, V lost 0 bases, and 3 bases had no gene match. The CDR3 has 17 amino acids. The CDR3 region is CASSQDRLASNTGELFF. The CDR3 region has the DNA TGTGCCAGCAGCCAAGATCGACTAGCGTCGAACACCGGGGAGCTGTTTTTT.

The rearrangement links TRBV7-6 to TRBJ1-2; possible D gene TRBD1, 5 bases. Germline CDR1 and CDR2: SGHVS and FNYEAQ. CDR3 size: 18 residues. V was cut by 6 bases and J by 3 bases, with 26 bases left in between. The CDR3 is CASSSGGLTGRRDYGYTF. The CDR3 DNA is TGTGCCAGCAGTTCGGGGGGGTTAACAGGCCGCCGGGACTATGGCTACACCTTC. The full variable domain, rest sourced from reference TRBV7-6 and TRBJ1-2, is GAGVSQSPRYKVTKRGQDVALRCDPISGHVSLYWYRQALGQGPEFLTYFNYEAQQDKSGLPNDRFSAERPEGSISTLTIQRTEQRDSAMYRCASSSGGLTGRRDYGYTFGSGTRLTVV.

The chain is built from TRBV19 and TRBJ2-1; TRBD2 is a possible D gene (6 bases). The CDR3 is 18 amino acids. Trimming pared 0 bases from V and 1 base from J, leaving 16 bases between. Germline CDR1 and CDR2: LNHDA and SQIVND (reference sequence). CDR3 protein: CASSIDGSSAASYNEQFF. CDR3 coding DNA: TGTGCCAGTAGTATAGATGGTTCTAGCGCCGCATCCTACAATGAGCAGTTCTTC.

V usage is TRBV28 and J usage is TRBJ1-2; D gene ambiguous. The V end lost 6 bases, the J end lost 4 bases, and 9 bases lay between the germline ends. Looked up from germline, CDR1 is MDHEN and CDR2 is SYDVKM. The CDR3 extends over 12 amino acids. The CDR3 reads CASSRTVYGYTF. The CDR3 DNA follows: TGTGCCAGCAGCAGGACCGTCTATGGCTACACCTTC.

The chain couples TRBV7-6 to TRBJ2-2; D is possibly TRBD1 (7 bases). Trimming pared 8 bases from V and 5 bases from J, leaving 15 bases between. This CDR3 has 14 amino acids. Germline assignment: CDR1 SGHVS and CDR2 FNYEAQ. In DNA form, the CDR3 reads TGTGCCAGCCAAGACAGGGCGGGGACCGGGGAGCTGTTTTTT. This translates into CASQDRAGTGELFF.

The chain recombines TRBV15 with TRBJ2-1; 10 positions agree with TRBD1. The germline gives CDR1 LNHNV, CDR2 YYDKDF (reference sequence). The length of the CDR3 is 14 residues. With 6 bases clipped from V and 12 bases from J, the junction kept 11 bases outside the gene matches. CDR3 coding DNA: TGTGCCACCAGTAGGACAGGGGGAACATTTTTGCAGTTCTTC. It translates to CATSRTGGTFLQFF.

The rearrangement uses TRBV19 and TRBJ1-2; D unresolved. CDR1 LNHDA and CDR2 SQIVND come from the germline V gene (reference sequence). This CDR3 has 15 amino acids. V was cut by 6 bases and J by 1 base, with 15 bases left in between. CDR3 nucleotide sequence: TGTGCCAGTAGCCCCCGGGCACCTCTTAACTATGGCTACACCTTC. Translated: CASSPRAPLNYGYTF.

This clone appeared a few times. The rearrangement joins TRBV5-5 to TRBJ2-7; TRBD1 aligns across 8 bases. The germline gives CDR1 SGHKS, CDR2 YYEKEE (reference sequence). Germline trimming cut 4 bases from V and 0 bases from J; bases unmatched to any gene: 15. CDR3 length: 18 residues. The CDR3 protein is CASSLYRTDRANSYEQYF. The DNA for the CDR3 is TGTGCCAGCAGCCTATATAGGACGGACAGGGCTAACTCCTACGAGCAGTACTTC.

This clone is a singleton in its sample. The V gene is TRBV27, the J gene TRBJ1-5; tentative D call: TRBD1 (5 bases). V lost 6 bases, J lost 7 bases, and 16 bases lay in between. Germline values: CDR1 MNHEY, CDR2 SMNVEV (reference sequence). This CDR3 region has 14 residues. CDR3: CASRKGTGEQPQHF. Here the CDR3 DNA reads TGTGCCAGCAGGAAAGGGACCGGGGAGCAGCCCCAGCATTTT.

The chain uses TRBV7-2 and TRBJ1-2, with a tentative D call TRBD1 (5 bases). Trimming cost V 3 bases and J 2 bases, with 10 bases left between them. The germline V gene has CDR1 SGHTA and CDR2 FQGNSA. This CDR3 has 14 amino acids. CDR3 in DNA: TGTGCCAGCAGCTTCGGCGACAGAAACTATGGCTACACCTTC. The encoded protein is CASSFGDRNYGYTF. Using reference TRBV7-2 and TRBJ1-2 for the parts outside the CDR3, the full variable domain is GAGVSQSPSNKVTEKGKDVELRCDPISGHTALYWYRQSLGQGLEFLIYFQGNSAPDKSGLPSDRFSAERTGGSVSTLTIQRTQQEDSAVYLCASSFGDRNYGYTFGSGTRLTVV.

This sequence joins TRBV5-1 and TRBJ1-6; D unresolved. The CDR3 has 15 residues. V shed 5 bases and J shed 7 bases, with 16 bases lying between them. CDR1 is SGHRS and CDR2 is YFSETQ in the germline V gene. In DNA form, the CDR3 reads TGCGCCAGCAGTCCCATACCCGTGGGGAATTCACCCCTCCACTTT. It yields the protein CASSPIPVGNSPLHF.

This clone was picked up one time. Its ends do not fully match the called genes, so a read error is possible. CDR3 sequence reads: CSALGRTVAFF. CDR3 DNA: TGCAGTGCCCTGGGGAGGACTGTAGCTTTCTTT. The rearrangement links TRBV20-1 to TRBJ1-1, with D unresolved. From germline, CDR1 is DFQATT and CDR2 SNEGSKA (reference sequence). This CDR3 has 11 residues.

The chain uses TRBV13 and TRBJ2-3; 9 nucleotides match TRBD2. The J segment lost 6 bases and the V segment lost 0 bases, leaving 7 bases of the junction unmatched. Germline lookup yields CDR1 PRHDT and CDR2 FYEKMQ (reference sequence). This CDR3 has 16 amino acids. The CDR3, as DNA: TGTGCCAGCAGCTTAGGCGGTCTAGCGGGGAGGGATACGCAGTATTTT. Encoded protein: CASSLGGLAGRDTQYF.

This clone was detected a few times. The rearrangement joins TRBV7-2 to TRBJ1-5, with D unresolved. V was pared by 2 bases and J by 3 bases, with 5 bases between. The CDR3 is made up of 13 amino acids. CDR1 and CDR2 (germline): SGHTA, FQGNSA. In nucleotides, the CDR3 is TGTGCCAGCAGCTTAAGAGACAATCAGCCCCAGCATTTT. It encodes CASSLRDNQPQHF.